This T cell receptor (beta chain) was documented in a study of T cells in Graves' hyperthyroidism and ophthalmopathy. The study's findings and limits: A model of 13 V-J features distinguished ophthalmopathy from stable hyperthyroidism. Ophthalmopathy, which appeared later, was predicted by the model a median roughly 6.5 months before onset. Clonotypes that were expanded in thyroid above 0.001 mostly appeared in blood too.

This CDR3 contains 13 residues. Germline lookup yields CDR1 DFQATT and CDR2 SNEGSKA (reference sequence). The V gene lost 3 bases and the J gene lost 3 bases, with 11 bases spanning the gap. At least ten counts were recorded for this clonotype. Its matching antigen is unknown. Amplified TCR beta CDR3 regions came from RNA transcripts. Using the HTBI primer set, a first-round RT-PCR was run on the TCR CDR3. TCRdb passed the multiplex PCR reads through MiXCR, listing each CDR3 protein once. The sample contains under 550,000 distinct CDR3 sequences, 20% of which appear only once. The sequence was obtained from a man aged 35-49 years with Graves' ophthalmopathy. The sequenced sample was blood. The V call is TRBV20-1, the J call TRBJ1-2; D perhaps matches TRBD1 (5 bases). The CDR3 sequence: CSASQGLDYGYTF. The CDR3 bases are TGCAGTGCTAGTCAGGGTCTGGACTATGGCTACACCTTC.